This T cell receptor beta chain was sequenced during a study of blood T cells in healthy people across ages. With V trimmed by 2 bases and J by 5 bases, 0 bases remained unmatched. CDR1 and CDR2 from the germline V gene are MNHEY and SVGAGI. CDR3 length: 13 residues. Study findings and constraints: TCR beta diversity per million T cells fell roughly linearly with age.

The sample holds a few counts of this clonotype. Its antigen is unknown. Next came a second PCR, run for about 6 to 11 cycles, which used a sample-barcoded 5' primer along with a J-beta primer mix. Each sample provided no less than 3 million CDR3-containing paired-end reads. One entry per CDR3 protein, called by TCRdb with MiXCR from the 5' RACE reads. The table shows roughly 1,000,000 distinct CDR3 sequences, with 20% to 25% occurring only once. This sample was shared with a second study, whose subject was T cells of mothers and their children. This second study says: Samples were obtained from a few healthy Caucasian mothers and their six children.

Specimen: blood. This clonotype was obtained from a girl aged 2 to 10 in good health. V and J are TRBV6-5 and TRBJ1-5; the match to TRBD1 covers 7 bases. CDR3 bases: TGTGCCAGCAGTTACACAGGGGATCAGCCCCAGCATTTT. It is translated as CASSYTGDQPQHF.